Listed below are T cell receptor beta chains from one sample, sequenced in a study of T cells after yellow fever vaccination. Each CDR3 protein gets one entry after TCRdb re-called the 5' RACE reads with MiXCR. Among some 250,000 distinct CDR3 sequences listed, 3.6% were seen once. The material was PBMCs, obtained 15 days after the yellow fever booster vaccination. These TCRs come from a man aged 18 to 30 who received the YFV17D yellow fever vaccine. The CDR3 runs from the conserved cysteine through the conserved F or W. A D gene is named only where the DNA matches it firmly. Clone size, where shown, is once, few, many, or a class for clones that have expanded.

D	J	size	V	length	DNA	CDR3
.	TRBJ1-3	many	TRBV7-8	15	TGTGCCAGCAGCCTAAGAACAGGGACCGGAAACACCATATATTTT	CASSLRTGTGNTIYF
.	TRBJ1-6	many	TRBV5-1	16	TGCGCCAGCAGCCCGGGGGGCTCTGAATATAATTCACCCCTCCACTTT	CASSPGGSEYNSPLHF
TRBD2	TRBJ2-1	many	TRBV4-2	16	TGTGCCAGCAGCATTACGGGGGGTGGATCCTACAATGAGCAGTTCTTC	CASSITGGGSYNEQFF
TRBD2	TRBJ2-3	few	TRBV20-1	14	TGCAGTGCTTCTCTAGCGGGTGCCACAGATACGCAGTATTTT	CSASLAGATDTQYF
.	TRBJ2-6	many	TRBV6-5	15	TGTGCCAGCAGTTACGAGGGAGGAGGGGCCAACGTCCTGACTTTC	CASSYEGGGANVLTF
TRBD2	TRBJ2-1	few	TRBV6-2/TRBV6-3	15	TGTGCCAGCAGTTACGGTGCGGGGGGGCTTTATGAGCAGTTCTTC	CASSYGAGGLYEQFF
TRBD1	TRBJ1-6	few	TRBV4-1	15	TGCGCCAGCAGCCAAGGGACAGGGGGAGGTTCACCCCTCCACTTT	CASSQGTGGGSPLHF
TRBD1	TRBJ2-5	many	TRBV4-1	15	TGCGCCAGCAGCCACCCGCAGGGGGCCCTGGAGACCCAGTACTTC	CASSHPQGALETQYF
.	TRBJ2-5	.	TRBV5-1	15	TGCGCCAGCAGCTTGTTTCTGGGTAAGGAAGAGACCCAGTACTTC	CASSLFLGKEETQYF
TRBD2	TRBJ2-7	many	TRBV7-6	16	TGTGCCAGCAGCGGTCTACTAGCGGGGGAGTCAGGGGAGCAGTACTTC	CASSGLLAGESGEQYF